The sample holds one count of the clone carrying this T cell receptor beta chain. Methods used by the authors: The assay estimated nucleated cells by amplifying reference gene primers. This table comes from immunoSEQ multiplex PCR, and its TCRdb copy is limited to in-frame clones, with some not included. V, J and clone size derive from that table, while D and trimming were established from the DNA sequence. The repertoire has 34,000 or so clones, approximately 88% of them found once; the top ten carry about 14%. This entry is derived from a study of blood T cell repertoires in COVID-19. Study information: Researchers got acute and convalescent COVID-19 samples from the United States, Italy and Spain. T cells, B-cell-depleted T cells, or PBMCs supplied cDNA or gDNA.

The CDR3 runs 17 residues. V lost 5 bases and J lost 0, with 17 bases in between. Germline assignment: CDR1 SGHAT and CDR2 FQNNGV. This chain uses TRBV11-2 with TRBJ2-1; tentative D call: TRBD1 (5 bases). The receptor was isolated from a man in his sixties with active COVID-19. The sequenced sample was peripheral blood. The CDR3 sequence: CASSIRATGPSYNEQFF. CDR3 sequence (DNA): TGTGCCAGCAGCATAAGGGCCACAGGTCCCTCCTACAATGAGCAGTTCTTC.